A single TCR beta chain is shown here with its context. Its antigen is currently unknown. This sample stems from a study of early T cells in non-severe SARS-CoV-2 infection. Overall study results and limits: Private and CD4 specificities were missed by VDJdb matching, which favored anti-spike CD8 responses.

The library protocol tagged individual cDNA molecules with unique molecular identifiers. MiXCR, applied by TCRdb to the 5' RACE reads, yields one record per CDR3 protein. The sample includes tens of thousands of distinct CDR3 sequences, roughly 5.7% seen only once; the top ten take less than 6%. The germline V gene has CDR1 MNHEY and CDR2 SVGEGT. The J segment lost 8 bases and the V segment lost 6 bases, leaving 7 bases of the junction unmatched. The CDR3 has 13 residues. This chain connects TRBV6-2 or TRBV6-3 to TRBJ2-1; 7 positions match TRBD2. Sequencing used whole blood. The clonotype originates from an adult who was a healthcare worker with PCR-confirmed SARS-CoV-2 infection or an uninfected control (not recorded which). This CDR3 is CASRPRLAYEQFF. The CDR3 nucleotides are TGTGCCAGCAGGCCCCGACTAGCTTATGAGCAGTTCTTC.